The 16 T cell receptor beta chains in this list originate from one sample, sequenced in a study of tumor and adjacent non-tumor tissue in lung cancer. This sample's RNA came from whole unsorted tissue. The normal lung tissue was taken more than 3 cm from the tumor edge. TCRbeta libraries were built with three rounds of nested PCR, modified from ARM-PCR. Using its own MiXCR run on the multiplex PCR reads, TCRdb lists one record per CDR3 protein. The table includes about 110,000 distinct CDR3 sequences, about 61% detected once. The sequenced material came from distant non-tumor lung tissue. Receptors originate from a man between 60 and 75 years old with non-small cell lung cancer.

A word on this clonotype: One end of the junction is discordant with germline, which a read error may explain. The gene calls are TRBV5-1 and TRBJ2-3; D gene uncertain. The V gene's germline CDR1 is SGHRS and CDR2 YFSETQ. The length of the CDR3 is 15 residues. The CDR3, as DNA: TGCTCCAGCAGCTTGAAAGCCAGCGTCACAGATACGCAGTATTTT. Translated, it gives CSSSLKASVTDTQYF.

Worth noting for this clonotype: One end of the junction fails to match germline, which may point to a read error. The chain carries TRBV29-1 and TRBJ2-1, with TRBD2 identical over 11 bases. Germline V CDR1 and CDR2: SQVTM, ANQGSEA. This CDR3 is 19 amino acids long. CDR3: CIVEYLGLAGGKAYNEQFF. The DNA for the CDR3 is TGCATCGTTGAATATCTGGGGCTAGCGGGAGGAAAGGCTTACAATGAGCAGTTCTTC.

This clonotype was seen a handful of times. This chain links TRBV28 with TRBJ2-7, with D uncertain. Deletions cut 6 bases from V and 3 bases from J, with 12 bases between. The CDR3 loop spans 13 amino acids. Germline CDR1 reads MDHEN; CDR2 reads SYDVKM. CDR3 sequence: CASSVSRNYEQYF. The CDR3 DNA reads TGTGCCAGCAGCGTTAGCCGGAACTACGAGCAGTACTTC.

In the case of this clonotype: Just one base apart from a much larger clone, this may be a read error. Because the CDR3 is missing its conserved closing phenylalanine or tryptophan, this is likely a read error. The chain's CDR3 is CASSRGTAGISGNTIYL. The CDR3 bases are TGTGCCAGCAGCCGGGGGACGGCGGGAATCTCTGGAAACACCATATATCTT. The J gene is TRBJ1-3, the V gene TRBV5-4; maybe TRBD1 (5 bases). CDR3 length equals 17 residues. Germline CDR1 reads SGHNT; CDR2 reads YYREEE (reference sequence). The V end was cut by 4 bases, the J end by 0 bases, with 17 bases between.

The chain carries TRBV7-8 and TRBJ2-1; 8 bases line up with TRBD2. Germline trimming cut 10 bases from V and 8 bases from J; bases unmatched to any gene: 19. This CDR3 comprises 16 residues. The germline V gene encodes CDR1 SGHVS and CDR2 FQNEAQ. The CDR3 DNA reads as TGTGCCATCAGTTTAGAGGCGGGGGGCTTTTACTATGAGCAGTTCTTC. This translates into CAISLEAGGFYYEQFF. The full variable domain, in which reference TRBV7-8 and TRBJ2-1 provide the parts outside the CDR3, is GAGVSQSPRYKVAKRGQDVALRCDPISGHVSLFWYQQALGQGPEFLTYFQNEAQLDKSGLPSDRFFAERPEGSVSTLKIQRTQQEDSAVYLCAISLEAGGFYYEQFFGPGTRLTVL.

As to this clonotype: Given a much more abundant clone one base away, this may be a read error. The chain joins TRBV6-2 or TRBV6-3 to TRBJ1-2, with D possibly TRBD1 on 6 matching bases. From germline, CDR1 is MNHEY and CDR2 SVGEGT. CDR3 length: 11 amino acids. V was pared by 8 bases and J by 9 bases, with 13 bases between. CDR3 sequence (DNA): TGTGCCAGCCTAGGGGGGAATTGCTACACCTTC. Its protein product is CASLGGNCYTF.

As regards this clonotype: The CDR3 does not close with the conserved phenylalanine or tryptophan, likely indicating a read error. The chain links TRBV7-9 to TRBJ1-1, with 7 positions matching TRBD1. V lost 5 bases to trimming and J lost 3 bases; unmatched junction nucleotides: 9. Per germline, CDR1 SEHNR and CDR2 FQNEAQ (reference sequence). CDR3 length: 15 residues. This CDR3 is CASSTSRGTDTEAFL. As DNA, the CDR3 is TGTGCCAGCAGCACTAGCCGGGGGACAGACACTGAAGCTTTCCTT.

V and J are TRBV6-1 and TRBJ2-3; 9 nucleotides align to TRBD1. Germline lookup yields CDR1 MNHNS and CDR2 SASEGT. The junction had 14 bases not matched to a gene; V was cut back by 8 bases and J by 2 bases. The CDR3 is 17 amino acids. The CDR3 loop is CASAVAGGQGNTDTQYF. The CDR3 DNA sequence: TGTGCCAGCGCCGTCGCGGGTGGACAGGGGAACACAGATACGCAGTATTTT.

This clonotype was observed many times. The rearrangement uses TRBV6-5 and TRBJ1-3; D unclear. The V gene lost 2 bases and the J gene lost 0 bases, with 14 bases spanning the gap. CDR1 is MNHEY and CDR2 is SVGAGI in the germline V gene. The CDR3 has 17 amino acids. The CDR3 DNA is TGTGCCAGCAGTTACGACCCCAAGCGGGACTCTGGAAACACCATATATTTT. Translated, it gives CASSYDPKRDSGNTIYF.

With respect to this clonotype: A junction boundary mismatches the germline segment, possibly from a read error. This chain joins TRBV11-3 and TRBJ2-3; no firm D call. The CDR3 extends over 14 amino acids. Germline CDR1 is SGHNT and CDR2 is YENEEA. In DNA form, the CDR3 reads TGTGCCAGCAACTTAGTCGGTTACACAGATACGCAGTGTTTT. This codes for CASNLVGYTDTQCF.

This sequence joins TRBV12-3 or TRBV12-4 and TRBJ2-1; 7 bases agree with TRBD2. J was trimmed by 7 bases and V by 10 bases; bases with no gene match: 10. The CDR3 is 13 amino acids. CDR3 protein: CANGASGRNEQFF. CDR3 DNA: TGTGCCAACGGGGCTAGCGGTAGGAATGAGCAGTTCTTC.

About this clonotype: One end of the junction fails to match germline, which may point to a read error. This chain links TRBV12-3 or TRBV12-4 with TRBJ2-5, with 13 bases fitting TRBD2. The CDR3 loop spans 14 amino acids. CDR3 DNA: TGTGCCAGCAATTTCGGACTAGCGGGAGAGATCCAGTACTTC. It specifies CASNFGLAGEIQYF.

On this clonotype: A much larger clone lies a single base off, so this may be a read error. DNA of the CDR3: TGCAGCGGTTCCGGACTAGCGGGGAGAGCTAGCACAGATACGCAGTATTTT. Translating it yields CSGSGLAGRASTDTQYF. The chain has TRBV29-1 and TRBJ2-3, with 12 bases lining up with TRBD2. CDR1 is SQVTM and CDR2 is ANQGSEA in the germline V gene. The trim removed 7 bases at V and 0 bases at J, leaving 11 bases unmatched. CDR3 length: 17 residues.

Turning to this clonotype: The junction does not match germline at one end; this may be a read error. The V and J genes are TRBV12-3 or TRBV12-4 and TRBJ2-3; possible D gene TRBD2, 6 bases. This CDR3 spans 16 amino acids. CDR3 coding DNA: TGTGCCAGCAGTATCCTGCGGGGTGGAAGCACAGATACTCAGTATTTT. The encoded protein is CASSILRGGSTDTQYF.

The chain recombines TRBV29-1 with TRBJ2-7, with 8 nucleotides matching TRBD1. The CDR3 length is 11 residues. The germline V gene has CDR1 SQVTM and CDR2 ANQGSEA. In nucleotides, the CDR3 is TGCAGTGTCCGAGCAGGGGGCGCGCAGTACTTC. Its translation is CSVRAGGAQYF.

This clonotype is medium-sized by share. The gene calls are TRBV11-2 and TRBJ2-1, with D unresolved. V shed 1 base and J shed 4 bases, with 5 bases lying between them. The length of the CDR3 is 13 residues. Germline values: CDR1 SGHAT, CDR2 FQNNGV. This CDR3 is CASSLVQYNEQFF. The CDR3 bases are TGTGCCAGCAGCTTAGTACAGTACAATGAGCAGTTCTTC.